This TCR beta chain derives from a study of low-dose radiotherapy and immunotherapy resistance in tumors. CDR3 length equals 16 residues. J lost 1 base, V lost 6 bases, and 9 bases had no gene match. The V gene's germline CDR1 is MNHNS and CDR2 SASEGT. The time point: before trial treatment. This clonotype was observed at least ten times. TRAV- and TRBV-specific primers were used for first-strand cDNA, which covered alpha and beta chains. With a constant-region primer and a V-primer adapter, TCRs were subjected to 20 to 25 PCR cycles of amplification. MiXCR, run by TCRdb on the reads, gives a single entry per CDR3 protein. The data contain around 80,000 distinct CDR3 sequences, approximately 20% of them seen just once; the ten biggest clones take up 5.9%.

Sequencing was performed on PBMCs, taken before treatment. The TCR originated in a male donor with prostate cancer. The chain carries TRBV6-1 and TRBJ2-3; 8 positions agree with TRBD1. Here the CDR3 reads CASRMREGQGTDTQYF. The CDR3 coding sequence is TGTGCCAGCAGGATGCGTGAGGGACAGGGCACAGATACGCAGTATTTT.